This TCR beta chain was identified during a study of shared clonotypes between healthy human individuals. The ends were cut back, 4 bases at V and 2 bases at J, with 15 bases in the middle. Germline V gene lookup returns CDR1 GTSNPN and CDR2 SVGIG (reference sequence). This CDR3 is built from 16 residues. Measured with immunoSEQ multiplex PCR; TCRdb has only the in-frame clones, and not every one. The sample includes 2 million to 2.5 million clones, 90% to 96% of them seen just once. Material: naive CD4+ T cells sorted from blood. Indicated subset: CD45RA+ positively selected. The sequence came from a man younger than 30 in good health. This chain joins TRBV30 and TRBJ2-6, with D possibly matching TRBD1 (6 bases). The CDR3 is CAWNLGHSTGANVLTF. The CDR3 nucleotides are TGTGCCTGGAATCTGGGACATTCAACTGGGGCCAACGTCCTGACTTTC. Based on the CDR3 plus reference TRBV30 and TRBJ2-6, the full variable domain is SQTIHQWPATLVQPVGSPLSLECTVEGTSNPNLYWYRQAAGRGLQLLFYSVGIGQISSEVPQNLSASRPQDRQFILSSKKLLLSDSGFYLCAWNLGHSTGANVLTFGAGSRLTVL.